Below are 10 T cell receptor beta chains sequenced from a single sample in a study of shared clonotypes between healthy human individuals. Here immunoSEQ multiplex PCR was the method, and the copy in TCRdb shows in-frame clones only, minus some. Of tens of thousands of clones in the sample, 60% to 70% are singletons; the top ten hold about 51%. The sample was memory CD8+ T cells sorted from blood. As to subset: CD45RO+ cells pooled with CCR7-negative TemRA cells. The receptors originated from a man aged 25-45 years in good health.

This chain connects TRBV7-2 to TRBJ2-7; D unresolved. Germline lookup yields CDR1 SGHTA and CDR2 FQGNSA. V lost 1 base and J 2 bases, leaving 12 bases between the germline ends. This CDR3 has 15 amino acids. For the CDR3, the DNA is TGTGCCAGCAGCTTAGTGGCAATGGGTACCTACGAGCAGTACTTC. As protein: CASSLVAMGTYEQYF.

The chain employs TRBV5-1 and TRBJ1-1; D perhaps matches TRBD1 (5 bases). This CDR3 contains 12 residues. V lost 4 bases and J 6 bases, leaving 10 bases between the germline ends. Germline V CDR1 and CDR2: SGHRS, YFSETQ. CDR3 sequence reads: CASSPTGPEAFF. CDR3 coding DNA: TGCGCCAGCAGCCCAACAGGTCCTGAAGCTTTCTTT.

CDR3 in DNA: TGTGCCAGCTGTAGCCCCGGGACTGGACGCTACGAGCAGTACTTC. Translation: CASCSPGTGRYEQYF. The chain combines TRBV2 with TRBJ2-7; D is perhaps TRBD2 (6 bases). Germline V gene data show CDR1 as SNHLY and CDR2 as FYNNEI. The CDR3 consists of 15 residues. Trimming shortened V by 8 bases and J by 3 bases, and 20 bases separated the two germline ends.

Here the CDR3 reads CASGLAGGPYEQYF. In DNA, the CDR3 is TGTGCCAGCGGACTAGCGGGAGGGCCTTACGAGCAGTACTTC. The V and J genes are TRBV5-5 and TRBJ2-7; 15 nucleotides align to TRBD2. CDR1 and CDR2 from the germline V gene are SGHKS and YYEKEE (reference sequence). The CDR3 totals 14 residues. The J segment lost 4 bases and the V segment lost 7 bases, leaving 3 bases of the junction unmatched.

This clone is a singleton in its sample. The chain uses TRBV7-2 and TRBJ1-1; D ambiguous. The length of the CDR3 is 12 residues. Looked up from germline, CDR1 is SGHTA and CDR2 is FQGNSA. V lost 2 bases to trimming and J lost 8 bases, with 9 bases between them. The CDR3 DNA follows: TGTGCCAGCAGCTTAAACGGAATAGAAGCTTTCTTT. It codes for CASSLNGIEAFF.

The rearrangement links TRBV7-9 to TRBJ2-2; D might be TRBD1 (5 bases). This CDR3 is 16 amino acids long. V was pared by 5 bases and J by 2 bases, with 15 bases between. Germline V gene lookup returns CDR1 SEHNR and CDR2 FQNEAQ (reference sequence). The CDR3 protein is CASSGPGRVNTGELFF. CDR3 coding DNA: TGTGCCAGCAGCGGTCCCGGCAGGGTAAACACCGGGGAGCTGTTTTTT.

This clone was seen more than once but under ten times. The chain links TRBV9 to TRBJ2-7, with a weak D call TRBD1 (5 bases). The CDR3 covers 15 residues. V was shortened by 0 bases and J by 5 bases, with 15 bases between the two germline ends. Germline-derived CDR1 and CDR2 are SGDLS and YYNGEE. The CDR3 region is CASSVEGLGRDEQYF. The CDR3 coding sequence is TGTGCCAGCAGCGTAGAGGGGCTGGGCCGAGACGAGCAGTACTTC.

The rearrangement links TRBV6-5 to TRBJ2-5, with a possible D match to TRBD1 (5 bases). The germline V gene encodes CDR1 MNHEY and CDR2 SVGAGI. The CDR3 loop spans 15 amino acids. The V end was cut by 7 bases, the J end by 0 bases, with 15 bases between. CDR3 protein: CASNILGLDQETQYF. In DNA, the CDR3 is TGTGCCAGCAATATTCTGGGGCTGGACCAAGAGACCCAGTACTTC.

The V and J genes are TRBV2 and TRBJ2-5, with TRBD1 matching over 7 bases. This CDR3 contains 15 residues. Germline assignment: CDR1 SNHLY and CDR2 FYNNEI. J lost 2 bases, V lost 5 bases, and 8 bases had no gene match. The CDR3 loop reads CASSLEGQRQETQYF. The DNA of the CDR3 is TGTGCCAGCAGTCTTGAGGGACAGAGGCAAGAGACCCAGTACTTC.

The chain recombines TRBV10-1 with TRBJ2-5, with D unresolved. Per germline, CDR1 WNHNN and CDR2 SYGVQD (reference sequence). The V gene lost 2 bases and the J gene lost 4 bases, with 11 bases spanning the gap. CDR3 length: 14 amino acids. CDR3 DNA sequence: TGCGCCAGCAGTGAGGACCGACCGGGAGAGACCCAGTACTTC. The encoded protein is CASSEDRPGETQYF.